This entry is about one TCR beta chain. The sample is drawn from a study of blood T cell repertoires in COVID-19. The assay was immunoSEQ multiplex PCR, and TCRdb's table has in-frame clones only and misses some. The sample consists of tens of thousands of clones, more than 75% of them appearing once. Germline CDR1 is SQVTM and CDR2 is ANQGSEA. The CDR3 spans 13 residues. Trimming shortened V by 3 bases and J by 0 bases, and 8 bases separated the two germline ends. The genes are TRBV29-1 and TRBJ1-1; a weak D match, TRBD1 (5 bases). The sequence was obtained from a human donor in a cohort sampled during active COVID-19. Sequencing used peripheral blood. CDR3 DNA sequence: TGCAGCGTTGATAGGGGCGTGAACACTGAAGCTTTCTTT. Translating it yields CSVDRGVNTEAFF.